This record covers a single T cell receptor beta chain. The antigen remains unidentified. This sample is drawn from a study of CD8+ T cells in alopecia areata. Overall study findings and caveats: Many of the expanded lesional clones endured in scalp and blood while on tofacitinib.

As for treatment: oral pan-JAK inhibitor, 5-10 mg twice daily. Sorted populations comprised CD4+ and CD8+ T cells obtained from PBMCs. Sequencing used cDNA as its template, made by extracting RNA and reverse transcribing it. Measured with immunoSEQ multiplex PCR; TCRdb has only the in-frame clones, and not every one. The data contain roughly 250,000 clones, 60% of them singletons. There are 15 residues in the CDR3. Germline V CDR1 and CDR2: MNHEY, SVGAGI. V was shortened by 0 bases and J by 0 bases, with 8 bases between the two germline ends. This sample comprised CD4+ T cells sorted from blood, obtained around week 54, from a patient treated with tofacitinib. The chain employs TRBV6-5 and TRBJ1-1; D gene ambiguous. The clonotype comes from a human donor with alopecia areata. For the CDR3, the DNA is TGTGCCAGCAGTTACTCGCAGCCTTTGAACACTGAAGCTTTCTTT. Its translation: CASSYSQPLNTEAFF.